This T cell receptor (beta chain) was captured in a study of cytomegalovirus exposure and HLA in healthy donors. Study conclusions and caveats: Rare sequences made up most TCRs, while some public TCRs were found in many donors. By a later analysis, the bulk of CMV-associated TCR beta chains appeared HLA-restricted.

A word on this clone: Its antigen is still unknown.

Primers included in the PCR were 60 Vbeta and 13 Jbeta primers. Measured with immunoSEQ multiplex PCR; TCRdb has only the in-frame clones, and not every one. The table has about 76,000 clones, more than 60% seen once. This CDR3 has 17 residues. The V gene's germline CDR1 is SEHNR and CDR2 FQNEAQ (reference sequence). V gave up 0 bases and J gave up 3 bases; unmatched junction bases: 8. The chain links TRBV7-9 to TRBJ1-5; 7 nucleotides match TRBD1. Sequenced sample: PBMCs. The clonotype originates from a male donor in good health and CMV-seropositive. In DNA, the CDR3 is TGTGCCAGCAGCTTAGCAAAAAGGACAGGATTCAATCAGCCCCAGCATTTT. It codes for CASSLAKRTGFNQPQHF.